These 19 T cell receptor beta chains originate from one sample sequenced in a study of blood T cell repertoires in COVID-19. Some clones are missing from TCRdb's copy, which holds only in-frame ones; the method was immunoSEQ multiplex PCR. The data hold around 69,000 clones, with approximately 85% observed a single time. The sequenced material came from peripheral blood. These receptors all stem from a man aged 45-60 years with acute or convalescent COVID-19.

The rearrangement links TRBV6-2 or TRBV6-3 to TRBJ2-7; 9 positions agree with TRBD1. Germline V gene sequence: CDR1 MNHEY, CDR2 SVGEGT. The CDR3 contains 17 residues. With V trimmed by 0 bases and J by 7 bases, 13 bases remained unmatched. CDR3: CASSYSSHGGTGSEQYF. Here the CDR3 DNA reads TGTGCCAGCAGTTACTCGTCTCATGGCGGGACAGGGAGTGAGCAGTACTTC.

This sequence joins TRBV5-5 and TRBJ1-5; maybe TRBD1 (6 bases). V was trimmed by 4 bases and J by 0 bases, leaving 17 bases between them. The CDR3 runs to 17 residues. CDR1 and CDR2 (germline): SGHKS, YYEKEE (reference sequence). CDR3 residues: CASSPIMDSYSNQPQHF. The DNA for the CDR3 is TGTGCCAGCAGCCCTATAATGGACAGTTATAGCAATCAGCCCCAGCATTTT.

The chain links TRBV5-5 to TRBJ1-1; D remains ambiguous. This CDR3 comprises 14 residues. Germline values: CDR1 SGHKS, CDR2 YYEKEE (reference sequence). V was cut by 7 bases and J by 3 bases, with 16 bases left in between. In DNA form, the CDR3 reads TGTGCCAGCGCCTCCGCCGGGATCTACACTGAAGCTTTCTTT. Its translation is CASASAGIYTEAFF.

The chain recombines TRBV19 with TRBJ1-1; a weak D match, TRBD1 (6 bases). CDR3 length: 14 amino acids. CDR1 is LNHDA, CDR2 SQIVND, per germline (reference sequence). The ends were cut back, 9 bases at V and 3 bases at J, with 17 bases in the middle. The CDR3 protein is CASTALQGYTEAFF. The CDR3 DNA is TGTGCCAGCACCGCACTTCAGGGGTACACTGAAGCTTTCTTT.

This chain uses TRBV15 with TRBJ1-1, with 8 nucleotides matching TRBD1. J was trimmed by 2 bases and V by 5 bases; bases with no gene match: 7. The CDR3 is made up of 15 amino acids. The germline V gene has CDR1 LNHNV and CDR2 YYDKDF (reference sequence). The CDR3 nucleotides are TGTGCCACCAGCGTCGGGACAGGCGATAACACTGAAGCTTTCTTT. It yields the protein CATSVGTGDNTEAFF.

This chain joins TRBV4-2 and TRBJ2-1; no definite D call. The CDR3 loop spans 12 amino acids. Germline V CDR1 and CDR2: LGHNA, YNFKEQ. Trimming pared 1 base from V and 7 bases from J, leaving 5 bases between. CDR3 coding DNA: TGTGCCAGCAGCCAAGGCAGTAATGAGCAGTTCTTC. Residues: CASSQGSNEQFF.

The V gene is TRBV27, the J gene TRBJ2-5, with 7 nucleotides matching TRBD1. Per germline, CDR1 MNHEY and CDR2 SMNVEV (reference sequence). This CDR3 is 13 amino acids long. J lost 4 bases, V lost 1 base, and 0 bases had no gene match. CDR3 sequence: CASSLWDRETQYF. In nucleotides, the CDR3 is TGTGCCAGCAGTTTATGGGACAGAGAGACCCAGTACTTC.

This clone has only one observation. V and J are TRBV12-5 and TRBJ1-1, with D possibly being TRBD1 (5 bases). This CDR3 spans 14 amino acids. Germline V lookup: CDR1 LGHNT, CDR2 FRNRAP. V dropped 3 bases and J dropped 8 bases, with 16 bases sitting between them. The CDR3 nucleotides are TGTGCTAGTGGTTTAGGCAACGGGGGGGGAGAAGCTTTCTTT. Translating it yields CASGLGNGGGEAFF.

The chain links TRBV5-8 to TRBJ2-3; possible D gene TRBD1, 5 bases. This CDR3 is 14 amino acids long. The V end was cut by 2 bases, the J end by 8 bases, with 15 bases between. Germline V lookup: CDR1 SGHTS, CDR2 YDEGEE. The CDR3, as DNA: TGTGCCAGCAGCTTTGGATCTCCTCAGGGTACGCAGTATTTT. This sequence encodes CASSFGSPQGTQYF.

V and J are TRBV25-1 and TRBJ1-4, with D unresolved. In germline, CDR1 is MGHDK, CDR2 SYGVNS. V lost 3 bases and J 0 bases, leaving 5 bases between the germline ends. There are 14 residues in the CDR3. CDR3 sequence reads: CASSESATNEKLFF. The CDR3 bases are TGTGCCAGCAGTGAGAGTGCAACTAATGAAAAACTGTTTTTT.

In this sample, this clone turned up once. V and J are TRBV11-2 and TRBJ1-3; D is undetermined. V dropped 1 base and J dropped 6 bases, with 7 bases sitting between them. CDR3 size: 13 residues. Germline CDR1 SGHAT, CDR2 FQNNGV. The CDR3 loop reads CASSLGLENTIYF. The CDR3 DNA reads as TGTGCCAGCAGCTTAGGACTGGAAAACACCATATATTTT.

CDR3 DNA: TGTGCCAGCAGCTTCCTTAGCGGGGATTTACAAGAGACCCAGTACTTC. It yields the protein CASSFLSGDLQETQYF. This chain connects TRBV5-6 to TRBJ2-5; TRBD2 matches at 8 bases. The CDR3 has 16 amino acids. Trimming at V came to 2 bases and at J to 2 bases, leaving 8 bases not matched to a gene. From germline, CDR1 is SGHDT and CDR2 YYEEEE.

The genes are TRBV7-6 and TRBJ1-3; 7 bases align to TRBD1. The J call may not be correct, given that the DNA end is closer to TRBJ2-2. The V gene's germline CDR1 is SGHVS and CDR2 FNYEAQ. The CDR3 is 14 residues long. In nucleotides, the CDR3 is TGTGCCAGCAGCTTTGGACAGGCCCCCGGGGAGCTGTTTTTT. Protein product: CASSFGQAPGELFF.

V is TRBV7-9 and J is TRBJ2-3; D is possibly TRBD2 (6 bases). CDR3 length: 15 amino acids. V lost 5 bases and J 6 bases, leaving 18 bases between the germline ends. Germline loops: CDR1 SEHNR, CDR2 FQNEAQ (reference sequence). The CDR3 loop is CASSPGTLPPDTQYF. The CDR3 bases are TGTGCCAGCAGCCCCGGGACTCTCCCTCCGGATACGCAGTATTTT.

The gene calls are TRBV19 and TRBJ2-4; TRBD2 aligns across 9 bases. Germline V CDR1 and CDR2: LNHDA, SQIVND (reference sequence). The CDR3 loop spans 16 amino acids. Trimming at V came to 7 bases and at J to 10 bases, leaving 17 bases not matched to a gene. The CDR3 region has the DNA TGTGCCAGTACCCCCAGGGCTAGCGGGGAGTCCTTAATTCAGTACTTC. Amino acids: CASTPRASGESLIQYF.

The J gene is TRBJ1-2, the V gene TRBV7-8; 8 nucleotides match TRBD1. Unmatched junction bases numbered 9, after V lost 1 base and J lost 5 bases. CDR3 length: 16 amino acids. CDR1 SGHVS and CDR2 FQNEAQ come from the germline V gene. Written as DNA, the CDR3 is TGTGCCAGCAGCTTAGACCTCGGACAGGGAATGTATGGCTACACCTTC. It encodes CASSLDLGQGMYGYTF.

The V and J genes are TRBV3-1 (or the pseudogene TRBV3-2) and TRBJ1-4; the D gene is possibly TRBD1 (5 bases). Trimming took off 2 bases at V and 12 bases at J, with 10 bases between the two ends. This CDR3 contains 12 residues. Germline loops: CDR1 LGHDT, CDR2 YNNKEL (reference sequence). The CDR3 sequence is CASSQQGLELFF. CDR3 sequence (DNA): TGTGCCAGCAGCCAACAGGGATTGGAACTGTTTTTT.

This clone was detected once. V gene TRBV6-6 combines with J gene TRBJ2-2; the D gene is possibly TRBD2 (5 bases). CDR3 size: 15 residues. V was pared by 5 bases and J by 5 bases, with 15 bases between. Per the germline V gene, CDR1 is MNHNY and CDR2 is SVGAGI (reference sequence). This CDR3 reads CASSHRGDGTGELFF. The CDR3 DNA sequence: TGTGCCAGCAGTCACCGGGGAGATGGGACCGGGGAGCTGTTTTTT.

V and J are TRBV30 and TRBJ2-1; 8 bases map to TRBD2. CDR1 GTSNPN and CDR2 SVGIG come from the germline V gene (reference sequence). V trimming: 7 bases; J trimming: 2 bases; junction bases outside the gene matches: 4. The CDR3 runs to 13 residues. CDR3 sequence reads: CAYAGGAYNEQFF. The CDR3 DNA follows: TGTGCCTACGCGGGGGGAGCCTACAATGAGCAGTTCTTC.